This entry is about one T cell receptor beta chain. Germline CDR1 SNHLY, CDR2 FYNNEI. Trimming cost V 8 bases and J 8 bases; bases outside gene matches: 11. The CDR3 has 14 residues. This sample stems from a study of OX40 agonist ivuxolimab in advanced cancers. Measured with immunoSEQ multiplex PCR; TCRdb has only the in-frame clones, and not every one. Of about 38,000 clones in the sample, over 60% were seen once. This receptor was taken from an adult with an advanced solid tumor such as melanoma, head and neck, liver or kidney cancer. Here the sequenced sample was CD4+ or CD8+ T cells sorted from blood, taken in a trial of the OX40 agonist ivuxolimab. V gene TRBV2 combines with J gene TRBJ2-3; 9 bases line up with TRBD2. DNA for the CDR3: TGTGCCAGCTTGGAGGCAGCGGGAGGTGGTACGCAGTATTTT. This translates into CASLEAAGGGTQYF.